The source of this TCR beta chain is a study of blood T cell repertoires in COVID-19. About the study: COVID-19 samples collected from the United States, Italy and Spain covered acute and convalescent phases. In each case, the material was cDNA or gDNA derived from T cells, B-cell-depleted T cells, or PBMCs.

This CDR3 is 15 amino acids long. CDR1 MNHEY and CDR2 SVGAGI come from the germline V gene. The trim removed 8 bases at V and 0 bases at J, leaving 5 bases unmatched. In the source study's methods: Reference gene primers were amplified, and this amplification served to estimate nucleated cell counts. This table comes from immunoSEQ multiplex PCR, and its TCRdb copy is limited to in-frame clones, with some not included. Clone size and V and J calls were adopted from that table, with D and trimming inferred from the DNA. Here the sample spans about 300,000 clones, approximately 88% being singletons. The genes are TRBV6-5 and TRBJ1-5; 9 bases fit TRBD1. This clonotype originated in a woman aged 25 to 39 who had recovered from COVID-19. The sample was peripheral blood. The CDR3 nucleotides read TGTGCCAGCTTGACAGGGGGTTATAGCAATCAGCCCCAGCATTTT. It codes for CASLTGGYSNQPQHF.